This T cell receptor (beta chain) was recovered during a study of regulatory T cells in long-lasting Graves disease. Study-wide background: Patients met the persistent Graves' disease definition after over 5 years of antithyroid drugs with positive TSH receptor antibodies.

The CDR3 loop spans 15 amino acids. Germline loops: CDR1 SGHNT, CDR2 YENEEA. The ends were cut back, 0 bases at V and 1 base at J, with 10 bases in the middle. Combining iRepertoire HTBI primers with Arm-PCR of CDR3 regions, the authors built TCR beta libraries. Using its own MiXCR run on the multiplex PCR reads, TCRdb lists one record per CDR3 protein. This table holds 650,000 to 850,000 distinct CDR3 sequences, about 32% found once. Details on this clonotype: Its target is unknown.

Study-wide points: Compared with new cases, persistent Graves' patients showed reduced TCR diversity. Persistent disease preferred TRBV28, TRBJ1-2 and TRBJ2-5; new disease, TRBV20-1 and TRBJ2-1.

Time point: persistent/refractory GD, antithyroid drugs over 5 years with positive TRAb. PBMC-derived RNA was used for the TCR library. The clonotype originates from a female donor with Graves disease. This specimen consisted of peripheral blood mononuclear cells (PBMCs), obtained when the disease was refractory, from a patient treated with antithyroid drugs. The chain joins TRBV11-3 to TRBJ2-7; D remains ambiguous. CDR3 in DNA: TGTGCCAGCAGCTTAGACAGTACCCTTTCCTACGAGCAGTACTTC. As protein: CASSLDSTLSYEQYF.